This TCR beta chain was recovered during a study of blood T cell repertoires in COVID-19. At the level of the study: Collection of acute and convalescent COVID-19 samples took place in the United States, Italy and Spain. The analysed material was cDNA or gDNA that came from T cells, B-cell-depleted T cells, or PBMCs.

In the source study's methods: Cell counts per sample came from amplifying reference gene primers. The assay was immunoSEQ multiplex PCR, and TCRdb's table has in-frame clones only and misses some. V and J calls and clone size are those listed in that table; D and trimming were worked out from the DNA. The sample shows under 400,000 clones, about nine tenths of them seen only once. CDR1 and CDR2 (germline): MNHEY, SMNVEV (reference sequence). The V segment lost 5 bases and the J segment 5 bases; nucleotides outside the gene matches: 1. The CDR3 length is 14 residues. This receptor was taken from an older woman with COVID-19, enrolled during active disease. The chain uses TRBV27 and TRBJ2-7, with 15 bases lining up with TRBD2. Material for sequencing was peripheral blood. The DNA of the CDR3 is TGTGCCAGCAGTCGGACTAGCGGGGGGGACGAGCAGTACTTC. It yields the protein CASSRTSGGDEQYF.